Each of the 20 T cell receptor beta chains below was sequenced from the same sample in a study of CD8+ T cells in alopecia areata. It was cDNA, reverse transcribed from extracted RNA, that served as the sequencing template. Measured with immunoSEQ multiplex PCR; TCRdb has only the in-frame clones, and not every one. The table includes 150,000 to 180,000 clones, approximately 53% detected once. Source: CD8+ T cells sorted from blood, taken at week 0. The receptors derive from a human donor with alopecia areata.

This sequence joins TRBV7-2 and TRBJ2-4; 11 nucleotides match TRBD1. The CDR3 contains 14 residues. V lost 3 bases and J lost 9; bases outside the gene matches: 4. Germline lookup yields CDR1 SGHTA and CDR2 FQGNSA. The CDR3 loop is CASSFGTGGSIQYF. For the CDR3, the DNA is TGTGCCAGCAGCTTTGGGACAGGGGGAAGCATTCAGTACTTC. The whole variable domain, filled in from reference TRBV7-2 and TRBJ2-4, reads GAGVSQSPSNKVTEKGKDVELRCDPISGHTALYWYRQSLGQGLEFLIYFQGNSAPDKSGLPSDRFSAERTGGSVSTLTIQRTQQEDSAVYLCASSFGTGGSIQYFGAGTRLSVL.

V usage is TRBV27 and J usage is TRBJ1-5; no clear D. This CDR3 has 14 residues. Germline assignment: CDR1 MNHEY and CDR2 SMNVEV (reference sequence). Trimming took 4 bases from V and 1 from J, leaving 8 bases between them. The CDR3 is CASSYRMSNQPQHF. The DNA of the CDR3 is TGTGCCAGCAGTTACCGGATGAGCAATCAGCCCCAGCATTTT.

The rearrangement uses TRBV15 and TRBJ2-1, with D perhaps given as TRBD1 or TRBD2 (6 bases each). V lost 0 bases and J 0 bases, leaving 21 bases between the germline ends. CDR3 length equals 20 residues. CDR1 LNHNV and CDR2 YYDKDF come from the germline V gene (reference sequence). CDR3 sequence reads: CATSREKLSLGGPSYNEQFF. The DNA for the CDR3 is TGTGCCACCAGCAGAGAAAAGCTCAGTCTGGGGGGCCCCTCCTACAATGAGCAGTTCTTC.

The V gene is TRBV29-1, the J gene TRBJ1-2; TRBD1 is a possible D gene (5 bases). Trimming cost V 3 bases and J 7 bases, with 15 bases left between them. Germline V gene sequence: CDR1 SQVTM, CDR2 ANQGSEA. The CDR3 covers 13 residues. Here the CDR3 reads CSVDLRGPGGYTF. CDR3 coding DNA: TGCAGCGTTGACTTGAGGGGCCCGGGTGGCTACACCTTC.

This clone showed up just a few times. The CDR3 does not close with the conserved phenylalanine or tryptophan, likely indicating a read error. The V gene is TRBV7-6, the J gene TRBJ2-7; D possibly corresponds to TRBD1 (5 bases). CDR3 length equals 13 residues. Germline V lookup: CDR1 SGHVS, CDR2 FNYEAQ. Trimming took off 4 bases at V and 4 bases at J, with 11 bases between the two ends. The CDR3 DNA follows: TGTGCCAGCAGCTCCGCTCCAGGGTACGAGCAGTACTCC. Amino acid sequence: CASSSAPGYEQYS.

This clone has a handful of counts. The V gene is TRBV27, the J gene TRBJ1-5; 7 bases agree with TRBD1. The CDR3 sequence is 15 residues long. V was pared by 6 bases and J by 10 bases, with 15 bases of the junction left unmatched. Germline values: CDR1 MNHEY, CDR2 SMNVEV (reference sequence). The CDR3 loop is CASRTSRQGLGPQHF. CDR3 in DNA: TGTGCCAGCAGGACCTCGCGACAGGGACTTGGACCCCAGCATTTT.

This chain joins TRBV7-2 and TRBJ2-3; D perhaps matches TRBD1 (7 bases). V was trimmed by 5 bases and J by 7 bases, leaving 25 bases between them. This CDR3 region has 17 residues. Per the germline V gene, CDR1 is SGHTA and CDR2 is FQGNSA. CDR3 coding DNA: TGTGCCAGCAGCCAGGGGGACTGGCGTCCGACCCAGCATACGCAGTATTTT. Amino acids: CASSQGDWRPTQHTQYF.

The V call is TRBV5-1, the J call TRBJ2-2; D gene unclear. CDR1 and CDR2 from the germline V gene are SGHRS and YFSETQ. The CDR3 is 12 amino acids. Trimming stripped 7 bases from V and 2 bases from J, with 6 bases between. As DNA, the CDR3 is TGCGCCAGCCGTCATAACACCGGGGAGCTGTTTTTT. Translated, it gives CASRHNTGELFF.

A few counts support this clone. The chain uses TRBV15 and TRBJ1-6, with a weak D call TRBD1 (6 bases). Trimming cost V 1 base and J 10 bases, with 8 bases left between them. The CDR3 totals 13 residues. Germline V gives CDR1 LNHNV, CDR2 YYDKDF (reference sequence). CDR3 protein: CATSRVRGSPLHF. CDR3 in DNA: TGTGCCACCAGCAGAGTCAGGGGCTCACCCCTCCACTTT.

The chain recombines TRBV6-5 with TRBJ2-2; 9 bases fit TRBD2. V lost 2 bases and J lost 3; bases outside the gene matches: 1. The CDR3 length is 15 residues. From germline, CDR1 is MNHEY and CDR2 SVGAGI. CDR3 nucleotides: TGTGCCAGCAGTTACGCTAGCGGGGACACCGGGGAGCTGTTTTTT. Protein product: CASSYASGDTGELFF.

V gene TRBV11-2 combines with J gene TRBJ2-1; D is ambiguous. The V gene lost 6 bases and the J gene lost 5 bases, with 17 bases spanning the gap. Looked up from germline, CDR1 is SGHAT and CDR2 is FQNNGV. This CDR3 is built from 15 residues. CDR3 nucleotides: TGTGCCAGCAGTCGGGTTTGGGGTTCGGACAATGAGCAGTTCTTC. It specifies CASSRVWGSDNEQFF.

This clone was picked up a small number of times. The genes are TRBV13 and TRBJ2-3, with D tentatively TRBD1 (7 bases). Trimming took off 4 bases at V and 0 bases at J, with 8 bases between the two ends. Germline lookup yields CDR1 PRHDT and CDR2 FYEKMQ (reference sequence). CDR3 length: 14 residues. The CDR3 DNA is TGTGCCAGCAGCTCAGGGGGGAGCACAGATACGCAGTATTTT. This encodes CASSSGGSTDTQYF.

V gene TRBV7-3 combines with J gene TRBJ2-5; D possibly matches TRBD1 or TRBD2 (5 bases each). Trimming took 5 bases from V and 3 from J, leaving 13 bases between them. CDR1 is SGHTA, CDR2 FQGTGA, per germline. The CDR3 totals 14 residues. The CDR3 protein is CASSQGAAEETQYF. The CDR3 region has the DNA TGTGCCAGCAGCCAGGGAGCAGCGGAAGAGACCCAGTACTTC.

With respect to this clone: The junction and the germline gene differ at one end; a read error may be behind it. Here the CDR3 DNA reads TGTGCCAGCAGCTTGACGGACAGGGAGGCTGTCTTT. It encodes CASSLTDREAVF. V and J are TRBV5-6 and TRBJ1-6; 8 bases align to TRBD1. Germline V gene sequence: CDR1 SGHDT, CDR2 YYEEEE. This CDR3 has 12 residues.

The chain employs TRBV30 and TRBJ1-1; D remains unclear. This CDR3 is 16 amino acids long. Between the trimmed V and J ends, which lost 2 bases and 0 bases, there was a span of 16 bases. Germline V gene sequence: CDR1 GTSNPN, CDR2 SVGIG (reference sequence). The chain's CDR3 is CAWSISDWAMNTEAFF. In DNA, the CDR3 is TGTGCCTGGAGTATTTCTGATTGGGCAATGAACACTGAAGCTTTCTTT.

This clone was counted a few times. The CDR3 sequence is CSVDANTGELFF. In DNA, the CDR3 is TGCAGCGTTGACGCGAACACCGGGGAGCTGTTTTTT. The chain recombines TRBV29-1 with TRBJ2-2, with D hard to call. The CDR3 consists of 12 residues. The V and J ends lost 3 bases and 0 bases respectively, with 2 bases between them. Germline values: CDR1 SQVTM, CDR2 ANQGSEA.

The chain is built from TRBV27 and TRBJ2-6; 9 nucleotides agree with TRBD1. The CDR3 runs 17 residues. The trim removed 6 bases at V and 1 base at J, leaving 7 bases unmatched. The V gene's germline CDR1 is MNHEY and CDR2 SMNVEV (reference sequence). The CDR3 sequence: CASRRTGAPSGANVLTF. CDR3 in DNA: TGTGCCAGCAGGCGGACAGGGGCCCCATCTGGGGCCAACGTCCTGACTTTC.

This clone showed up just a few times. The chain combines TRBV28 with TRBJ2-6; no definite D call. V lost 3 bases and J lost 0, with 6 bases in between. Germline V lookup: CDR1 MDHEN, CDR2 SYDVKM. The CDR3 is made up of 15 amino acids. The CDR3 protein is CASSLISSGANVLTF. CDR3 nucleotides: TGTGCCAGCAGTTTGATCAGCTCTGGGGCCAACGTCCTGACTTTC.

CDR3 nucleotide sequence: TGTGCCTGGAGTGTACGAGGGTACAGCACTGAAGCTTTCTTT. Residues: CAWSVRGYSTEAFF. The chain has TRBV30 and TRBJ1-1; D not certain. The germline CDR1 and CDR2 sequences are GTSNPN and SVGIG (reference sequence). This CDR3 region has 14 residues. The germline V and J ends were trimmed by 0 bases and 4 bases, with 12 bases remaining between them.

The V gene is TRBV6-5, the J gene TRBJ2-7, with 8 bases lining up with TRBD1. CDR3 length equals 14 residues. Germline-derived CDR1 and CDR2 are MNHEY and SVGAGI. Losses at the gene ends were 0 bases for V and 6 bases for J; bases not matched to a gene: 4. The CDR3 region is CASSYSRQGIEQYF. The CDR3 bases are TGTGCCAGCAGTTACTCGAGACAGGGGATCGAGCAGTACTTC.